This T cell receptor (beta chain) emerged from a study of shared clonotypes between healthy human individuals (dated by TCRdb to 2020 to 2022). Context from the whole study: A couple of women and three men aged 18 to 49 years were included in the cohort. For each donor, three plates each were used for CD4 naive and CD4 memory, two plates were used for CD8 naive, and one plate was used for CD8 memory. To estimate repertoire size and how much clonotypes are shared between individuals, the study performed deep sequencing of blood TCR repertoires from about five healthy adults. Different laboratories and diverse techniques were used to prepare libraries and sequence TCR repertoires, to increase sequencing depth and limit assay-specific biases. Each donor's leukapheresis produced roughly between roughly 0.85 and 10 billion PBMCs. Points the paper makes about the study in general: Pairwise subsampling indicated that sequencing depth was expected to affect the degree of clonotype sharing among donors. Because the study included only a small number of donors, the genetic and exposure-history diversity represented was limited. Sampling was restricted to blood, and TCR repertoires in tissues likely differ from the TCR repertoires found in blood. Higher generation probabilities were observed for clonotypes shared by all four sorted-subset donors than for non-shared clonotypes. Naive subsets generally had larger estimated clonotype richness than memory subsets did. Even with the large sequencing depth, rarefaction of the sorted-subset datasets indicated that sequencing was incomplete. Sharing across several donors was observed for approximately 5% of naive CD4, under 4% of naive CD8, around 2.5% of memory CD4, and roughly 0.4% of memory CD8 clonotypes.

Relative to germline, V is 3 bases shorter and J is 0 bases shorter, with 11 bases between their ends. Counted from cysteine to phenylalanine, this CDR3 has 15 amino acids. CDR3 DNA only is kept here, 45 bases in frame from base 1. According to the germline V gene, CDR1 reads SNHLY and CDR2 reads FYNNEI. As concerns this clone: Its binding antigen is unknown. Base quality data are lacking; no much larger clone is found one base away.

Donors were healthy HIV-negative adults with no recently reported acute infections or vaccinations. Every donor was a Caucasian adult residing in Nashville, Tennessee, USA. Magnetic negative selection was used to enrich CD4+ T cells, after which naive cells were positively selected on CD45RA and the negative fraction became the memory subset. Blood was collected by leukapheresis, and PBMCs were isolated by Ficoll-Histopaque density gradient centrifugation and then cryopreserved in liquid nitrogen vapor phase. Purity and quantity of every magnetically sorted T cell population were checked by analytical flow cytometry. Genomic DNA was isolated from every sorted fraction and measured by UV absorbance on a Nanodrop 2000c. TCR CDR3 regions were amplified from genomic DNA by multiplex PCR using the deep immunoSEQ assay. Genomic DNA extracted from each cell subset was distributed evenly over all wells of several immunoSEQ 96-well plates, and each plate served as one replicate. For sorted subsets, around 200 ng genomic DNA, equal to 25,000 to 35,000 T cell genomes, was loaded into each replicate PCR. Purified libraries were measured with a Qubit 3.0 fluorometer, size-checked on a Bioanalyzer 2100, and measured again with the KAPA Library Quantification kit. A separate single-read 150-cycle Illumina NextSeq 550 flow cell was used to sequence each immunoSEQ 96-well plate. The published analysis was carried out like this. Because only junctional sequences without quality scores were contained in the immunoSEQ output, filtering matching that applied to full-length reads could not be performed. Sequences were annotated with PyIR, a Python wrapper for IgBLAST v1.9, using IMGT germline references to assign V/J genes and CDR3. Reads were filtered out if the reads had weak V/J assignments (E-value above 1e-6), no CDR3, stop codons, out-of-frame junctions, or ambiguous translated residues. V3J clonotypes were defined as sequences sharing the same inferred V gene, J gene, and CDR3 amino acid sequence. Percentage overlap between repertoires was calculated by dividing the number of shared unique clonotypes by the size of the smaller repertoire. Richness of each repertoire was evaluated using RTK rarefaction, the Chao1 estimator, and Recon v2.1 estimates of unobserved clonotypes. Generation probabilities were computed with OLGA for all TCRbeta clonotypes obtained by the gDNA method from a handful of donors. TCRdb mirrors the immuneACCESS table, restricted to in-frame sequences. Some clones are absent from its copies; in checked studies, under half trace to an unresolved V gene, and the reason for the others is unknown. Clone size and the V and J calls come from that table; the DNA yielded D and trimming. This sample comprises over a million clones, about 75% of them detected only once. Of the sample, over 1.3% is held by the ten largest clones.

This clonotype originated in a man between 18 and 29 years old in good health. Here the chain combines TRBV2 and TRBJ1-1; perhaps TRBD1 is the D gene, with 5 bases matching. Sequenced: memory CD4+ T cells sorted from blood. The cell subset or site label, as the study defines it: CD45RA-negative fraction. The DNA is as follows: TGTGCCAGCAGTGATCCCGGGGCCCTGAACACTGAAGCTTTCTTT. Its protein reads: CASSDPGALNTEAFF.